This entry lists 25 T cell receptor beta chains sequenced from one sample in a study of T cells in Graves' hyperthyroidism and ophthalmopathy. Amplification targeted TCR beta CDR3 regions from RNA transcripts. The HTBI primer set served for first-round RT-PCR of the TCR CDR3. Using its own MiXCR run on the multiplex PCR reads, TCRdb lists one record per CDR3 protein. The top ten hold roughly a fifth of the sample, which has a few hundred thousand distinct CDR3 sequences, roughly 15% seen once. Sequencing used blood. The source is a woman in her thirties with Graves' ophthalmopathy.

This clonotype was seen repeatedly, ten times or more. The chain couples TRBV20-1 to TRBJ2-1, with TRBD2 matching 11 bases. With 5 bases clipped from V and 4 bases from J, the junction kept 4 bases outside the gene matches. The CDR3 runs 14 residues. Germline assignment: CDR1 DFQATT and CDR2 SNEGSKA (reference sequence). CDR3 DNA: TGCAGTGCTCGGACTAGCGGGCGGTACAATGAGCAGTTCTTC. Its protein product is CSARTSGRYNEQFF.

The table lists this clonotype with many counts. The chain is built from TRBV28 and TRBJ2-4; 8 bases line up with TRBD1. The V segment lost 5 bases and the J segment 4 bases; nucleotides outside the gene matches: 16. This CDR3 is built from 18 residues. CDR1 MDHEN and CDR2 SYDVKM come from the germline V gene. CDR3 sequence: CASSPRAGEQGEKNIQYF. For the CDR3, the DNA is TGTGCCAGCAGTCCCAGGGCGGGTGAACAGGGGGAAAAAAACATTCAGTACTTC.

The table lists this clonotype with a few counts. The rearrangement links TRBV6-1 to TRBJ2-7; weak D call: TRBD1 (6 bases). Germline values: CDR1 MNHNS, CDR2 SASEGT. This CDR3 is built from 16 residues. V shed 5 bases and J shed 2 bases, with 19 bases lying between them. The CDR3 coding sequence is TGTGCCAGCAGTTCCCGAATTGACAGGCTGGCCTACGAGCAGTACTTC. Amino acids: CASSSRIDRLAYEQYF.

This clonotype has a count of ten or more. The chain recombines TRBV2 with TRBJ1-4; TRBD1 might be the D (5 bases). V shed 1 base and J shed 8 bases, with 11 bases lying between them. Germline V gene sequence: CDR1 SNHLY, CDR2 FYNNEI. The CDR3 has 14 amino acids. The CDR3, as DNA: TGTGCCAGCAGTGAAGGGGGAGCAGGGGAAAAACTGTTTTTT. It is translated as CASSEGGAGEKLFF.

In its sample, this clonotype was seen a few times. J is TRBJ1-4 and V is TRBV6-6, with 7 nucleotides matching TRBD1. Germline trimming cut 4 bases from V and 4 bases from J; bases unmatched to any gene: 6. The CDR3 is 15 amino acids. Germline CDR1 MNHNY, CDR2 SVGAGI (reference sequence). DNA for the CDR3: TGTGCCAGCAGTTCGTGGGACAGCGTTAATGAAAAACTGTTTTTT. Its translation: CASSSWDSVNEKLFF.

This clonotype has a count of ten or more. The chain combines TRBV28 with TRBJ2-2; D possibly corresponds to TRBD1 (6 bases). Per the germline V gene, CDR1 is MDHEN and CDR2 is SYDVKM. CDR3 size: 16 residues. V lost 4 bases to trimming and J lost 0 bases, with 12 bases between them. The DNA for the CDR3 is TGTGCCAGCAGTTCCGGGACATCGACGAACACCGGGGAGCTGTTTTTT. This codes for CASSSGTSTNTGELFF.

This clonotype has at least ten counts. V usage is TRBV2 and J usage is TRBJ2-2; TRBD2 matches 7 bases. V gave up 2 bases and J gave up 0 bases; unmatched junction bases: 9. The CDR3 is made up of 18 amino acids. Germline assignment: CDR1 SNHLY and CDR2 FYNNEI. CDR3 DNA: TGTGCCAGCAGTGAAAGGGAGGGCCACGCCACGAACACCGGGGAGCTGTTTTTT. Its protein is CASSEREGHATNTGELFF.

This clonotype came up many times. The chain employs TRBV28 and TRBJ2-5; 7 positions agree with TRBD2. Germline V gene data show CDR1 as MDHEN and CDR2 as SYDVKM. The CDR3 has 16 residues. Losses at the gene ends were 5 bases for V and 0 bases for J; bases not matched to a gene: 9. DNA for the CDR3: TGTGCCAGCAGTCATCAGCCGGGAGGCTACCAAGAGACCCAGTACTTC. The encoded protein is CASSHQPGGYQETQYF.

This clonotype has ten or more counts. This chain links TRBV6-1 with TRBJ1-5, with TRBD1 identical over 10 bases. The V segment lost 8 bases and the J segment 2 bases; nucleotides outside the gene matches: 3. The CDR3 runs to 14 residues. Per germline, CDR1 MNHNS and CDR2 SASEGT. The CDR3 nucleotides read TGTGCCAGCGGGGACAGGGGCGGCAATCAGCCCCAGCATTTT. It encodes CASGDRGGNQPQHF.

The gene calls are TRBV27 and TRBJ2-7; 10 nucleotides match TRBD1. J was trimmed by 7 bases and V by 4 bases; bases with no gene match: 10. This CDR3 region has 15 residues. Germline-derived CDR1 and CDR2 are MNHEY and SMNVEV (reference sequence). This CDR3 reads CASSSAGQGTGEQYF. The CDR3 DNA is TGTGCCAGCAGTTCCGCGGGACAGGGGACGGGAGAGCAGTACTTC.

This clonotype was seen at least ten times. The V and J genes are TRBV28 and TRBJ1-5; perhaps TRBD1 as D (6 bases). V gave up 7 bases and J gave up 11 bases, with 24 bases separating them. The CDR3 consists of 15 residues. Germline V lookup: CDR1 MDHEN, CDR2 SYDVKM. The CDR3 nucleotides are TGTGCCAGCACCCACCCAAGGGGGGAGAATCTGGCCCAGCATTTT. Amino acids: CASTHPRGENLAQHF.

The table lists this clonotype with many counts. This chain links TRBV2 with TRBJ2-1; D uncertain. V lost 7 bases and J lost 8, with 9 bases in between. CDR1 and CDR2 (germline): SNHLY, FYNNEI. The CDR3 is 11 residues long. The CDR3 DNA follows: TGTGCCAGCATCTTGGTGGATGAGCAGTTCTTC. Protein product: CASILVDEQFF. The variable domain in full, with the rest retrieved from reference TRBV2 and TRBJ2-1, is EPEVTQTPSHQVTQMGQEVILRCVPISNHLYFYWYRQILGQKVEFLVSFYNNEISEKSEIFDDQFSVERPDGSNFTLKIRSTKLEDSAMYFCASILVDEQFFGPGTRLTVL.

This clonotype was seen more than once but under ten times. A clone one base away is much larger, so this may be a read error. The chain employs TRBV11-2 and TRBJ2-5; 9 bases line up with TRBD1. There are 16 residues in the CDR3. Germline V CDR1 and CDR2: SGHAT, FQNNGV. The CDR3 coding sequence is TGTGCCAGCAGCCCAGCGGGGACAGGGTCGAGAGAGGCCCAGTACTTC. This encodes CASSPAGTGSREAQYF.

This clonotype appeared many times. The rearrangement uses TRBV7-9 and TRBJ2-1; D call uncertain. The germline V gene has CDR1 SEHNR and CDR2 FQNEAQ (reference sequence). CDR3 length: 9 amino acids. The V gene lost 5 bases and the J gene lost 8 bases, with 1 base spanning the gap. In nucleotides, the CDR3 is TGTGCCAGCAGCGATGAGCAGTTCTTC. This gives the protein CASSDEQFF.

This clonotype was counted at least ten times. At one end, the junction sequence differs from germline, possibly due to a read error. CDR3 bases: TGTGCCAGCAGTTCGCCCGGGACAGCCAACAATGAAGCTTTCTTT. Translating gives CASSSPGTANNEAFF. V is TRBV28 and J is TRBJ1-1; 7 nucleotides line up with TRBD1. From germline, CDR1 is MDHEN and CDR2 SYDVKM. There are 15 residues in the CDR3. Full variable domain (outside the CDR3, taken from reference TRBV28 and TRBJ1-1): DVKVTQSSRYLVKRTGEKVFLECVQDMDHENMFWYRQDPGLGLRLIYFSYDVKMKEKGDIPEGYSVSREKKERFSLILESASTNQTSMYLCASSSPGTANNEAFFGQGTRLTVV.

With regard to this clonotype: Given a much more abundant clone one base away, this may be a read error. This rearrangement joins TRBV20-1 to TRBJ1-1, with a possible D match to TRBD1 (5 bases). V dropped 1 base and J dropped 0 bases, with 15 bases sitting between them. This CDR3 region has 16 residues. Germline CDR1 is DFQATT and CDR2 is SNEGSKA (reference sequence). CDR3 in DNA: TGCAGTGCTAGAGGTCGCAGGGACGGTATGAACACTGAAGCTTTCTTT. Translating it yields CSARGRRDGMNTEAFF.

This clonotype was seen ten or more times. V is TRBV3-1 and J is TRBJ2-1; 10 positions match TRBD2. After removal of 3 bases from V and 10 bases from J, the junction contained 12 bases not matched to a gene. There are 16 residues in the CDR3. Germline-derived CDR1 and CDR2 are LGHDT and YNNKEL (reference sequence). CDR3 sequence (DNA): TGTGCCAGCAGCCAGGGGTTAGCGGGGGGCCCCGGGGAGCAGTTCTTC. It specifies CASSQGLAGGPGEQFF.

Ten or more counts support this clonotype. V gene TRBV11-2 combines with J gene TRBJ2-2; 8 positions agree with TRBD1. V was clipped by 4 bases and J by 11 bases; unmatched bases: 9. Germline V gene data show CDR1 as SGHAT and CDR2 as FQNNGV. The CDR3 extends over 14 amino acids. The CDR3: CASSYSGTGSELFF. The CDR3 bases are TGTGCCAGCAGCTATTCCGGGACAGGTTCTGAGCTGTTTTTT.

This clonotype has more than one count but fewer than ten. The chain carries TRBV6-1 and TRBJ2-2; 8 nucleotides line up with TRBD2. Trimming cost V 3 bases and J 4 bases; bases outside gene matches: 1. This CDR3 spans 14 amino acids. Germline CDR1 is MNHNS and CDR2 is SASEGT. CDR3 DNA: TGTGCCAGCAGTGACGGGACTAGCACCGGGGAGCTGTTTTTT. It is translated as CASSDGTSTGELFF.

The chain has TRBV7-9 and TRBJ2-4; 8 bases agree with TRBD1. This CDR3 is built from 17 residues. Germline trimming cut 5 bases from V and 3 bases from J; bases unmatched to any gene: 12. The germline V gene has CDR1 SEHNR and CDR2 FQNEAQ (reference sequence). CDR3 sequence (DNA): TGTGCCAGCAGCGCCGCCCGGGACAGGAGGGACAAAAACATTCAGTACTTC. Residues: CASSAARDRRDKNIQYF.

The sample holds many counts of this clonotype. This chain joins TRBV28 and TRBJ2-3; perhaps TRBD2 as D (7 bases). CDR1 MDHEN and CDR2 SYDVKM come from the germline V gene. The CDR3 totals 15 residues. The V gene lost 6 bases and the J gene lost 3 bases, with 16 bases spanning the gap. The CDR3 DNA reads as TGTGCCAGCAGGGCCGGCCGGGGGGCAACAGATACGCAGTATTTT. It encodes CASRAGRGATDTQYF.

The V gene is TRBV10-1, the J gene TRBJ1-3; D uncertain. Trimming pared 6 bases from V and 0 bases from J, leaving 9 bases between. The CDR3 consists of 14 residues. Germline V CDR1 and CDR2: WNHNN, SYGVQD (reference sequence). As DNA, the CDR3 is TGCGCCAGCAGAGGAGTCCCCTCTGGAAACACCATATATTTT. It encodes CASRGVPSGNTIYF.

This clonotype was counted ten times or more. V gene TRBV7-8 combines with J gene TRBJ2-7; 8 nucleotides agree with TRBD1. V was clipped by 3 bases and J by 3 bases; unmatched bases: 7. This CDR3 spans 15 amino acids. The germline gives CDR1 SGHVS, CDR2 FQNEAQ. The CDR3, as DNA: TGTGCCAGCAGCTTCGCCGTCAGGGGGCACTACGAGCAGTACTTC. This encodes CASSFAVRGHYEQYF. Supplemented by reference TRBV7-8 and TRBJ2-7, the full variable domain reads GAGVSQSPRYKVAKRGQDVALRCDPISGHVSLFWYQQALGQGPEFLTYFQNEAQLDKSGLPSDRFFAERPEGSVSTLKIQRTQQEDSAVYLCASSFAVRGHYEQYFGPGTRLTVT.

In this sample, this clonotype turned up many times. This sequence joins TRBV3-1 and TRBJ2-7; D gene ambiguous. Germline-derived CDR1 and CDR2 are LGHDT and YNNKEL (reference sequence). V gave up 0 bases and J gave up 7 bases, with 7 bases separating them. This CDR3 is 12 amino acids long. The CDR3 DNA reads as TGTGCCAGCAGCCAAGAATCGCTAGAGCAGTACTTC. This codes for CASSQESLEQYF.

This clonotype occurred many times. V gene TRBV6-1 combines with J gene TRBJ1-5, with D possibly being TRBD1 (5 bases). Germline CDR1 MNHNS, CDR2 SASEGT. Deletions cut 3 bases from V and 9 bases from J, with 12 bases between. This CDR3 region has 13 residues. The CDR3 nucleotides are TGTGCCAGCAGTGACAGGGTCGGTGGGCCCCAGCATTTT. It translates to CASSDRVGGPQHF.